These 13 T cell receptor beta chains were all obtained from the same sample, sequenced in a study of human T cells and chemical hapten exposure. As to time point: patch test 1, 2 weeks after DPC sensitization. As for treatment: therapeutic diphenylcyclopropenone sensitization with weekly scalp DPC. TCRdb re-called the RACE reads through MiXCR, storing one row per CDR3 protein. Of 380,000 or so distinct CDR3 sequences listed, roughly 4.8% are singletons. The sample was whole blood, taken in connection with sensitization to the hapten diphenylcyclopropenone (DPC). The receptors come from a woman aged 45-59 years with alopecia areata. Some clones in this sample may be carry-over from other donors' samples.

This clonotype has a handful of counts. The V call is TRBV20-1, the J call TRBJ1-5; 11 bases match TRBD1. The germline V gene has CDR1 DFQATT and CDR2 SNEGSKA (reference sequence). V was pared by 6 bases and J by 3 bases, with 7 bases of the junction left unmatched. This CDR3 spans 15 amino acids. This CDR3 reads CSAVRTGGINQPQHF. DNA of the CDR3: TGCAGTGCCGTGAGGACAGGGGGCATCAATCAGCCCCAGCATTTT.

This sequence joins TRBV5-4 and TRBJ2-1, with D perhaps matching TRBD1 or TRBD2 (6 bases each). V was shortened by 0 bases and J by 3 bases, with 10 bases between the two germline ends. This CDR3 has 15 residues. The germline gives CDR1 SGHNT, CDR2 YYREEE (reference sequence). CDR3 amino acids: CASSLVGGNYNEQFF. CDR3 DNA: TGTGCCAGCAGCTTGGTAGGGGGGAACTACAATGAGCAGTTCTTC.

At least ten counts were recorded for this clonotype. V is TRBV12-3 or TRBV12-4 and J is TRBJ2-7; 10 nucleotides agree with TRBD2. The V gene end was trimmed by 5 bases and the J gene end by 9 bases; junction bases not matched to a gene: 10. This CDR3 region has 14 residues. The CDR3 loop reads CASSGTSVRRGQYF. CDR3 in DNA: TGTGCCAGCAGTGGGACTAGCGTGAGGAGGGGGCAGTACTTC.

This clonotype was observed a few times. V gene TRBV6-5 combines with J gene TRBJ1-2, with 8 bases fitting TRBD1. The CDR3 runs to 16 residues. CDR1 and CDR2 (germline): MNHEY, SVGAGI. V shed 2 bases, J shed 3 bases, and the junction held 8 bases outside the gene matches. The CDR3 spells CASSYRGTGLYYGYTF. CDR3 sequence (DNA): TGTGCCAGCAGTTACCGGGGGACAGGTTTATACTATGGCTACACCTTC.

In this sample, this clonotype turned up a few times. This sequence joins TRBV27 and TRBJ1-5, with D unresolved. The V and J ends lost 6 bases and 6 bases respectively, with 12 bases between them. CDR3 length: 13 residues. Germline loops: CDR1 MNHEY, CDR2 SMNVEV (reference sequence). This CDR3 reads CASSPMGSQPQHF. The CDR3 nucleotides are TGTGCCAGCAGCCCCATGGGGAGTCAGCCCCAGCATTTT.

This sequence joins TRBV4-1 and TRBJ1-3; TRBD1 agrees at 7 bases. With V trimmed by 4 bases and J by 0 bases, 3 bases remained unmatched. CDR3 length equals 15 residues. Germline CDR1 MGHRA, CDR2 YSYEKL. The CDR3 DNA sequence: TGCGCCAGCAGCCTCGGGACAGCCTCTGGAAACACCATATATTTT. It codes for CASSLGTASGNTIYF.

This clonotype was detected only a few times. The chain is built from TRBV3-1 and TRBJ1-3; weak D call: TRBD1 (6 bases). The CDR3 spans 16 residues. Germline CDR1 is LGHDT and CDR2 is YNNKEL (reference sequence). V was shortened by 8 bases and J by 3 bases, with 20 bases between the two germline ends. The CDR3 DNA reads TGTGCCAGCGTAAGGGGCTGGGGGCAAGATGGAAACACCATATATTTT. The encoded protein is CASVRGWGQDGNTIYF. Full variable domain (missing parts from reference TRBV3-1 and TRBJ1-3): DTAVSQTPKYLVTQMGNDKSIKCEQNLGHDTMYWYKQDSKKFLKIMFSYNNKELIINETVPNRFSPKSPDKAHLNLHINSLELGDSAVYFCASVRGWGQDGNTIYFGEGSWLTVV.

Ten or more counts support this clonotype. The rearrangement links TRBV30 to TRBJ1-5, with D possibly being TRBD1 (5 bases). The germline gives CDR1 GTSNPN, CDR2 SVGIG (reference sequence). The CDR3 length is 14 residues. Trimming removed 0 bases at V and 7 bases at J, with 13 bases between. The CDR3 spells CAWSVGQGSQPQHF. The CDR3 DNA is TGTGCCTGGAGTGTGGGGCAGGGCTCACAGCCCCAGCATTTT.

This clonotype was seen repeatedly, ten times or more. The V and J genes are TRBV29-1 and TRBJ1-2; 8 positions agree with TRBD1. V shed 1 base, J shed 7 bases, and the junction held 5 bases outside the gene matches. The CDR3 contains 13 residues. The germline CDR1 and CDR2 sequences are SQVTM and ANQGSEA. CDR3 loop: CSVEGTGKVGYTF. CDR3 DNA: TGCAGCGTTGAAGGGACAGGGAAGGTTGGCTACACCTTC.

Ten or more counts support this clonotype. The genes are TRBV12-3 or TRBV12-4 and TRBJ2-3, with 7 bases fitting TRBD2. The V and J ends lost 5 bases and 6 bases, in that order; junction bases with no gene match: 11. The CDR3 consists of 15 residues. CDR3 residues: CASSISGMEADTQYF. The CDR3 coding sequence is TGTGCCAGCAGTATCAGCGGGATGGAGGCCGATACGCAGTATTTT.

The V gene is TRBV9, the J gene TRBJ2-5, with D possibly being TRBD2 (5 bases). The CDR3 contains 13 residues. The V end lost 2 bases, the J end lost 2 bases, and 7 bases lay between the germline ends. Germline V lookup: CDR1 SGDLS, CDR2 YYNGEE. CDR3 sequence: CASSVDSQETQYF. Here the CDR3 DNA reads TGTGCCAGCAGCGTGGACTCGCAAGAGACCCAGTACTTC.

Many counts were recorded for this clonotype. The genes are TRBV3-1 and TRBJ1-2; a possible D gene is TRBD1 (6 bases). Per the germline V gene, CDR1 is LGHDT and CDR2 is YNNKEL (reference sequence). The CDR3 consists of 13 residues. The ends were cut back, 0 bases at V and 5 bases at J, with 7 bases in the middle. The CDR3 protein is CASSQDQGYGYTF. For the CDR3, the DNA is TGTGCCAGCAGCCAAGATCAGGGGTATGGCTACACCTTC.

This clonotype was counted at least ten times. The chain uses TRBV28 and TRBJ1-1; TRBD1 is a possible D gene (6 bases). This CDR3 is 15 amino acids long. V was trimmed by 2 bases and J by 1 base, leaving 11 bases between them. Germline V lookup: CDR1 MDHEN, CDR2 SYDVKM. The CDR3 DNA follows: TGTGCCAGCAGTTTACGGGGGGCCCCGAACACTGAAGCTTTCTTT. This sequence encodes CASSLRGAPNTEAFF.